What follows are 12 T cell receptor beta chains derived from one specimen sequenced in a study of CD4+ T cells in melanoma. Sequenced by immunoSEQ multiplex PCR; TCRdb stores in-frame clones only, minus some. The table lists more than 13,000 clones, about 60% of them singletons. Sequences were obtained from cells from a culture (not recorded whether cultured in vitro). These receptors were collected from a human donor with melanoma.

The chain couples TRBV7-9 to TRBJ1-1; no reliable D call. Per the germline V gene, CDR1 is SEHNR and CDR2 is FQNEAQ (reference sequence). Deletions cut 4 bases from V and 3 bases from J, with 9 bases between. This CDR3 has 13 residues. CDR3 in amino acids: CASSSDDYTEAFF. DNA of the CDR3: TGTGCCAGCAGCTCGGACGATTACACTGAAGCTTTCTTT. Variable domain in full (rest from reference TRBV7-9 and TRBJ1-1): DTGVSQNPRHKITKRGQNVTFRCDPISEHNRLYWYRQTLGQGPEFLTYFQNEAQLEKSRLLSDRFSAERPKGSFSTLEIQRTEQGDSAMYLCASSSDDYTEAFFGQGTRLTVV.

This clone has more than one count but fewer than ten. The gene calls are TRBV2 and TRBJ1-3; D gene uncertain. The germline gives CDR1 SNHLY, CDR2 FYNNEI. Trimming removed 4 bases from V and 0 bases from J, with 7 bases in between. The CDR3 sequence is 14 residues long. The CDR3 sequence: CASSAWDSGNTIYF. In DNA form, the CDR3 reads TGTGCCAGCAGTGCGTGGGACTCTGGAAACACCATATATTTT.

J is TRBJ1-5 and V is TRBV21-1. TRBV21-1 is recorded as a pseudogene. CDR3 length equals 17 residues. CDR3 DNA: TGTGCCAGCAGCAAAGGGGAGGGCAGGTCGGCGCTTTGGCCCCAGCATTTT. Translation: CASSKGEGRSALWPQHF.

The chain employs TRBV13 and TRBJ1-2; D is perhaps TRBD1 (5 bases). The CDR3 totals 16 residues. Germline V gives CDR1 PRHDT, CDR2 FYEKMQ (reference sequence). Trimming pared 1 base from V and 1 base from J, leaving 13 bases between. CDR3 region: CASSLEGLGFNYGYTF. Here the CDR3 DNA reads TGTGCCAGCAGCTTAGAGGGGTTGGGCTTTAACTATGGCTACACCTTC. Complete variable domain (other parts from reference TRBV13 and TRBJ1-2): AAGVIQSPRHLIKEKRETATLKCYPIPRHDTVYWYQQGPGQDPQFLISFYEKMQSDKGSIPDRFSAQQFSDYHSELNMSSLELGDSALYFCASSLEGLGFNYGYTFGSGTRLTVV.

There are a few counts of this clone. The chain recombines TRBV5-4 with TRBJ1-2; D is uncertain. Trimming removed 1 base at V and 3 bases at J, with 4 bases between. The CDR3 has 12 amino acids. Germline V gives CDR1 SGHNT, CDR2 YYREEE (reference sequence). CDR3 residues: CASSLRDYGYTF. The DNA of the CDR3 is TGTGCCAGCAGCTTGAGGGACTATGGCTACACCTTC.

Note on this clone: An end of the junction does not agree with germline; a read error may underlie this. CDR3 loop: CASSGTLDSEQYF. The CDR3 DNA sequence: TGTGCCAGCAGTGGGACCCTTGATAGTGAGCAGTACTTC. The gene calls are TRBV10-3 and TRBJ2-7; either TRBD1 or TRBD2 may supply D (5 bases each). The germline V gene encodes CDR1 ENHRY and CDR2 SYGVKD. The CDR3 runs to 13 residues.

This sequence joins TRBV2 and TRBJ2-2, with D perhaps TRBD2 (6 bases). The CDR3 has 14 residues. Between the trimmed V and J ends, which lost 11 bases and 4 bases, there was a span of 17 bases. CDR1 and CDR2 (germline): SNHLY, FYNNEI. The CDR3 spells CAGARGSSTGELFF. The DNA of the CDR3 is TGTGCCGGAGCACGGGGGTCGAGCACCGGGGAGCTGTTTTTT.

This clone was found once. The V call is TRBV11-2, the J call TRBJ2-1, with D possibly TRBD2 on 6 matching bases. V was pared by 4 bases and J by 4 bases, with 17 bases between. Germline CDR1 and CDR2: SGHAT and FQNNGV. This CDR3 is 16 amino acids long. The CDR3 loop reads CASSSPGDWKYNEQFF. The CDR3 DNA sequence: TGTGCCAGCAGCTCCCCCGGGGACTGGAAGTACAATGAGCAGTTCTTC.

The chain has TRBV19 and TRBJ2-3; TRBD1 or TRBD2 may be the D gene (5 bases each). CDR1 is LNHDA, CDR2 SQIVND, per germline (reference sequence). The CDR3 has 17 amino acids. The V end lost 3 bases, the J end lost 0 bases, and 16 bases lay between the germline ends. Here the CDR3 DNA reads TGTGCCAGTAGTATCGAAGGGACCGGAGGTAGCACAGATACGCAGTATTTT. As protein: CASSIEGTGGSTDTQYF.

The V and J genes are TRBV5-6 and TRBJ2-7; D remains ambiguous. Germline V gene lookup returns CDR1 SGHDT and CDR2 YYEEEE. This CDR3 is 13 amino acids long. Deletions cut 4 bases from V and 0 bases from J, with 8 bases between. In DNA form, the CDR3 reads TGTGCCAGCAGCCCCTTCAGCTCCTACGAGCAGTACTTC. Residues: CASSPFSSYEQYF.

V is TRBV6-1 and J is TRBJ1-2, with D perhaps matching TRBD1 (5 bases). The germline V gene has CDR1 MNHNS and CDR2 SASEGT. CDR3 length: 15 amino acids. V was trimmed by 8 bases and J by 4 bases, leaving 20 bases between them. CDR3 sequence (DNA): TGTGCCAGCCGAGGGATAGACAGTGGAGTCTATGGCTACACCTTC. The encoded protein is CASRGIDSGVYGYTF.

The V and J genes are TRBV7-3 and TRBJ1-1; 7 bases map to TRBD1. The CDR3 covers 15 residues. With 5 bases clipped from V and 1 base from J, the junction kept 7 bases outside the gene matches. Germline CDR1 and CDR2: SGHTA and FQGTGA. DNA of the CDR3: TGTGCCAGCAGCCAACAGGGGTTGGGGAACACTGAAGCTTTCTTT. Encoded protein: CASSQQGLGNTEAFF. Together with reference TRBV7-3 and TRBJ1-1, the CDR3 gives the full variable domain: GAGVSQTPSNKVTEKGKYVELRCDPISGHTALYWYRQSLGQGPEFLIYFQGTGAADDSGLPNDRFFAVRPEGSVSTLKIQRTERGDSAVYLCASSQQGLGNTEAFFGQGTRLTVV.